The 31 T cell receptor beta chains presented below share a single source sample, sequenced in a study of cytomegalovirus exposure and HLA in healthy donors (dated by TCRdb to between 2016 and 2019). Library preparation used the immunoSEQ multiplex PCR assay. For the multiplex PCR, a mixture combining 60 forward primers for TCR Vbeta segments and 13 reverse primers for TCR Jbeta segments was used. As stored in TCRdb, this immuneACCESS dataset retains in-frame rearrangements with V and J assigned. A fraction of the clones does not appear; measured against another copy, unresolved V genes explain less than half of the discrepancy, and the remainder lacks a known reason. Per the sample table, the count is fewer than 250,000 clones. In total, the top ten clones hold under 1% of the sample. The sample consisted of PBMCs. Receptors were obtained from a woman under 40 in good health and CMV-seropositive.

This rearrangement joins TRBV6-6 to TRBJ2-5, with D possibly being TRBD2 (6 bases). V lost 2 bases and J 3 bases, leaving 16 bases between the germline ends. Germline CDR1 is MNHNY and CDR2 is SVGAGI (reference sequence). The CDR3 contains 16 residues. The CDR3 loop reads CASSYPRELRKETQYF. The CDR3 nucleotides read TGTGCCAGCAGTTACCCTCGGGAGCTACGGAAAGAGACCCAGTACTTC.

The chain employs TRBV10-3 and TRBJ1-5; D is undetermined. The CDR3 is 14 amino acids. Trimming took off 10 bases at V and 4 bases at J, with 17 bases between the two ends. The germline CDR1 and CDR2 sequences are ENHRY and SYGVKD. The CDR3 DNA reads as TGTGCCACGGAGATGAATCCCGGGAATCAGCCCCAGCATTTT. Protein: CATEMNPGNQPQHF.

V gene TRBV10-3 combines with J gene TRBJ2-1; 8 bases are a match to TRBD2. CDR1 is ENHRY, CDR2 SYGVKD, per germline. With 7 bases clipped from V and 5 bases from J, the junction kept 4 bases outside the gene matches. The CDR3 covers 13 residues. The CDR3 protein is CAITGTSHNEQFF. DNA of the CDR3: TGTGCCATCACTGGGACTAGTCACAATGAGCAGTTCTTC.

The chain combines TRBV14 with TRBJ1-4; D unresolved. Looked up from germline, CDR1 is SGHDN and CDR2 is FVKESK. V was pared by 5 bases and J by 8 bases, with 18 bases between. The CDR3 has 15 amino acids. CDR3 protein: CASSEYLNLEEKLFF. DNA for the CDR3: TGTGCCAGCAGCGAGTACTTAAATCTCGAGGAAAAACTGTTTTTT.

The chain uses TRBV9 and TRBJ1-2; the match to TRBD1 covers 8 bases. The CDR3 spans 15 residues. Germline V gene sequence: CDR1 SGDLS, CDR2 YYNGEE. V was pared by 4 bases and J by 2 bases, with 7 bases of the junction left unmatched. This chain's CDR3 is CASSLTDRENYGYTF. The DNA of the CDR3 is TGTGCCAGCAGCCTTACGGACAGGGAGAACTATGGCTACACCTTC.

The chain carries TRBV10-2 and TRBJ1-1; D might be TRBD1 (5 bases). Germline V lookup: CDR1 WSHSY, CDR2 SAAADI. Deletions cut 4 bases from V and 6 bases from J, with 15 bases between. CDR3 size: 14 residues. As DNA, the CDR3 is TGCGCCAGCAGTGTTTCCTACAGGTCTGCTGAAGCTTTCTTT. Translation gives CASSVSYRSAEAFF.

The rearrangement joins TRBV19 to TRBJ2-7; weak D call: TRBD2 (5 bases). There are 14 residues in the CDR3. The germline CDR1 and CDR2 sequences are LNHDA and SQIVND (reference sequence). V lost 3 bases and J 1 base, leaving 10 bases between the germline ends. CDR3 residues: CASSIGVRSYEQYF. In DNA, the CDR3 is TGTGCCAGTAGTATCGGGGTACGGTCCTACGAGCAGTACTTC.

The chain has TRBV7-2 and TRBJ1-2, with no clear D. Germline V CDR1 and CDR2: SGHTA, FQGNSA. CDR3 size: 15 residues. V was clipped by 5 bases and J by 4 bases, with 17 bases between them. The CDR3 nucleotides are TGTGCCAGCAGCCTGGAGGCAGGAAGGGTCTATGGCTACACCTTC. It translates to CASSLEAGRVYGYTF. The complete variable domain, with remaining parts taken from reference TRBV7-2 and TRBJ1-2, reads GAGVSQSPSNKVTEKGKDVELRCDPISGHTALYWYRQSLGQGLEFLIYFQGNSAPDKSGLPSDRFSAERTGGSVSTLTIQRTQQEDSAVYLCASSLEAGRVYGYTFGSGTRLTVV.

Worth noting for this clone: Within the sample, other DNA sequences also encode this same CDR3. V is TRBV28 and J is TRBJ2-1; 8 nucleotides align to TRBD1. Germline CDR1 reads MDHEN; CDR2 reads SYDVKM. The CDR3 is 14 residues long. V trimming: 7 bases; J trimming: 4 bases; junction bases outside the gene matches: 6. CDR3 in DNA: TGTGCCAGCACCCCAGGGGGCTCATACAATGAGCAGTTCTTC. It yields the protein CASTPGGSYNEQFF.

As concerns this clone: Within the sample, other DNA sequences also encode this same CDR3. The genes are TRBV7-2 and TRBJ1-1; maybe TRBD1 (5 bases). This CDR3 is 13 amino acids long. Germline CDR1 reads SGHTA; CDR2 reads FQGNSA. With 2 bases removed from V and 1 base from J, the gap between germline ends came to 5 bases. As DNA, the CDR3 is TGTGCCAGCAGCTTACAGGGGAACACTGAAGCTTTCTTT. This gives the protein CASSLQGNTEAFF.

V usage is TRBV5-1 and J usage is TRBJ2-1; TRBD2 agrees at 9 bases. Germline trimming cut 3 bases from V and 7 bases from J; bases unmatched to any gene: 14. Germline-derived CDR1 and CDR2 are SGHRS and YFSETQ. This CDR3 spans 17 amino acids. DNA of the CDR3: TGCGCCAGCAGCTGGCCCCTACGCGGGAGGGCCGAGAATGAGCAGTTCTTC. This gives the protein CASSWPLRGRAENEQFF.

Here the CDR3 reads CASSLAVRGNTGELFF. As DNA, the CDR3 is TGTGCCAGCAGCCTGGCGGTGCGGGGAAACACCGGGGAGCTGTTTTTT. This rearrangement joins TRBV5-5 to TRBJ2-2, with D perhaps matching TRBD2 (6 bases). Germline values: CDR1 SGHKS, CDR2 YYEKEE (reference sequence). This CDR3 has 16 residues. Trimming shortened V by 4 bases and J by 2 bases, and 15 bases separated the two germline ends.

The CDR3 nucleotides are TGCAGCGTTGAGGGGGACAGGGGCTACAATGAGCAGTTCTTC. It yields the protein CSVEGDRGYNEQFF. The gene calls are TRBV29-1 and TRBJ2-1; TRBD1 agrees at 10 bases. This CDR3 is built from 14 residues. V gave up 3 bases and J gave up 3 bases; unmatched junction bases: 2. Germline CDR1 and CDR2: SQVTM and ANQGSEA.

This chain uses TRBV10-3 with TRBJ2-5; tentative D call: TRBD2 (6 bases). CDR1 ENHRY and CDR2 SYGVKD come from the germline V gene. CDR3 length equals 15 residues. V dropped 3 bases and J dropped 4 bases, with 15 bases sitting between them. The CDR3 DNA sequence: TGTGCCATCAGTGATCTCGAGGGAGGACGAGAGACCCAGTACTTC. This encodes CAISDLEGGRETQYF.

The chain uses TRBV13 and TRBJ1-3; no clear D gene. Germline values: CDR1 PRHDT, CDR2 FYEKMQ (reference sequence). The CDR3 length is 18 residues. Deletions cut 2 bases from V and 0 bases from J, with 17 bases between. CDR3: CASSLPRGRFSSGNTIYF. In nucleotides, the CDR3 is TGTGCCAGCAGCTTACCCCGCGGCCGCTTTTCCTCTGGAAACACCATATATTTT.

The genes are TRBV7-9 and TRBJ2-3; the D gene is possibly TRBD1 (5 bases). The V gene lost 1 base and the J gene lost 6 bases, with 20 bases spanning the gap. CDR1 and CDR2 (germline): SEHNR, FQNEAQ (reference sequence). The CDR3 covers 17 residues. This CDR3 is CASSLGAGQIFWDTQYF. The CDR3 DNA is TGTGCCAGCAGCTTAGGTGCCGGACAAATTTTCTGGGATACGCAGTATTTT.

The gene calls are TRBV7-9 and TRBJ1-5; D might be TRBD1 (6 bases). Looked up from germline, CDR1 is SEHNR and CDR2 is FQNEAQ (reference sequence). V dropped 5 bases and J dropped 4 bases, with 18 bases sitting between them. This CDR3 spans 16 amino acids. For the CDR3, the DNA is TGTGCCAGCAGCCCCTACTCAGGGGCGGCGAATCAGCCCCAGCATTTT. It encodes CASSPYSGAANQPQHF.

The chain carries TRBV19 and TRBJ1-2; TRBD1 might be the D (6 bases). The length of the CDR3 is 17 residues. V lost 9 bases, J lost 0 bases, and 23 bases lay in between. CDR1 is LNHDA and CDR2 is SQIVND in the germline V gene (reference sequence). The CDR3 is CASSSLSGTSPNYGYTF. The DNA for the CDR3 is TGTGCCAGCAGTTCTCTATCCGGGACATCACCTAACTATGGCTACACCTTC.

The CDR3 DNA sequence: TGTGCCAGTAGTTCGTGGACAGGGGGTCGGAATCAGCCCCAGCATTTT. Translated: CASSSWTGGRNQPQHF. The chain uses TRBV19 and TRBJ1-5; 10 nucleotides agree with TRBD1. After removal of 5 bases from V and 4 bases from J, the junction contained 8 bases not matched to a gene. The V gene's germline CDR1 is LNHDA and CDR2 SQIVND (reference sequence). The CDR3 contains 16 residues.

The chain recombines TRBV5-1 with TRBJ2-2; a weak D match, TRBD2 (6 bases). The germline V gene has CDR1 SGHRS and CDR2 YFSETQ. With 4 bases removed from V and 6 bases from J, the gap between germline ends came to 16 bases. The length of the CDR3 is 15 residues. The CDR3 DNA reads as TGCGCCAGCAGCCTGGGAGGTCCGTTGGCCGGGGAGCTGTTTTTT. Its translation is CASSLGGPLAGELFF.

CDR3 sequence reads: CASSERGGGEKLFF. For the CDR3, the DNA is TGTGCCAGCAGTGAACGGGGGGGTGGTGAAAAACTGTTTTTT. The J gene is TRBJ1-4, the V gene TRBV6-1; perhaps TRBD1 as D (5 bases). The V gene's germline CDR1 is MNHNS and CDR2 SASEGT. V was trimmed by 2 bases and J by 7 bases, leaving 11 bases between them. This CDR3 is 14 amino acids long.

V gene TRBV6-5 combines with J gene TRBJ1-6; D is ambiguous. Trimming left V 2 bases short and J 0 bases short, with 5 bases between. Germline loops: CDR1 MNHEY, CDR2 SVGAGI. This CDR3 has 15 residues. CDR3 nucleotides: TGTGCCAGCAGTTACGGAGGCTCCTATAATTCACCCCTCCACTTT. This translates into CASSYGGSYNSPLHF.

V and J are TRBV19 and TRBJ2-2; D ambiguous. V dropped 3 bases and J dropped 5 bases, with 13 bases sitting between them. This CDR3 comprises 15 residues. CDR1 is LNHDA and CDR2 is SQIVND in the germline V gene (reference sequence). In DNA form, the CDR3 reads TGTGCCAGTAGTATCCCACCAGTTGGTACCGGGGAGCTGTTTTTT. Amino acids: CASSIPPVGTGELFF. The variable domain in full, with the rest retrieved from reference TRBV19 and TRBJ2-2, is DGGITQSPKYLFRKEGQNVTLSCEQNLNHDAMYWYRQDPGQGLRLIYYSQIVNDFQKGDIAEGYSVSREKKESFPLTVTSAQKNPTAFYLCASSIPPVGTGELFFGEGSRLTVL.

This sequence joins TRBV5-1 and TRBJ1-2, with 10 nucleotides matching TRBD1. The CDR3 length is 14 residues. Germline V CDR1 and CDR2: SGHRS, YFSETQ. V was clipped by 4 bases and J by 6 bases; unmatched bases: 6. The CDR3: CASSIGQGVDGYTF. The CDR3 bases are TGCGCCAGCAGCATCGGACAGGGGGTGGATGGCTACACCTTC.

Turning to this clone: The junction shows a germline mismatch at one end, possibly a read error. The rearrangement links TRBV6-5 to TRBJ2-7; weak D call: TRBD2 (7 bases). Germline CDR1 MNHEY, CDR2 SVGAGI. The CDR3 runs 16 residues. The CDR3 coding sequence is TGTGCCGGCAGTTACTTGCTAGGGGGAGGGGGCTACGAGCAGTACTTC. This sequence encodes CAGSYLLGGGGYEQYF.

The chain recombines TRBV15 with TRBJ2-1; 8 bases agree with TRBD1. The CDR3 runs 16 residues. Germline values: CDR1 LNHNV, CDR2 YYDKDF (reference sequence). The J segment lost 4 bases and the V segment lost 3 bases, leaving 8 bases of the junction unmatched. CDR3 region: CATSRGGTGSYNEQFF. CDR3 sequence (DNA): TGTGCCACCAGCAGGGGCGGGACAGGATCATACAATGAGCAGTTCTTC.

This sequence joins TRBV6-5 and TRBJ2-7, with a weak D call TRBD2 (6 bases). V was cut by 1 base and J by 2 bases, with 12 bases left in between. The CDR3 extends over 15 amino acids. Germline-derived CDR1 and CDR2 are MNHEY and SVGAGI. CDR3 nucleotide sequence: TGTGCCAGCAGTTACTGGCGGACTACGACCTACGAGCAGTACTTC. The encoded protein is CASSYWRTTTYEQYF.

The J gene is TRBJ1-4, the V gene TRBV6-1; D not certain. The CDR3 spans 15 residues. V was clipped by 7 bases and J by 0 bases, with 12 bases between them. Germline V gene data show CDR1 as MNHNS and CDR2 as SASEGT. The CDR3 DNA reads TGTGCCAGCAACCAATGGAGTGCAACTAATGAAAAACTGTTTTTT. As protein: CASNQWSATNEKLFF.

The CDR3 sequence: CASSSSGIPNEKLFF. The CDR3 DNA reads as TGTGCCAGCAGTTCTTCAGGGATACCTAATGAAAAACTGTTTTTT. The chain is built from TRBV27 and TRBJ1-4, with a weak D call TRBD1 (5 bases). This CDR3 is 15 amino acids long. Per germline, CDR1 MNHEY and CDR2 SMNVEV (reference sequence). V was clipped by 4 bases and J by 3 bases, with 12 bases between them.

The gene calls are TRBV6-5 and TRBJ1-2; 10 bases fit TRBD1. Germline V CDR1 and CDR2: MNHEY, SVGAGI. With 6 bases clipped from V and 3 bases from J, the junction kept 4 bases outside the gene matches. CDR3 size: 14 residues. CDR3 sequence: CASRYDRGHYGYTF. Written as DNA, the CDR3 is TGTGCCAGCAGATATGACAGGGGGCACTATGGCTACACCTTC.

The V gene is TRBV5-1, the J gene TRBJ2-7; the match to TRBD2 covers 10 bases. Germline V gene sequence: CDR1 SGHRS, CDR2 YFSETQ. V lost 4 bases to trimming and J lost 7 bases; unmatched junction nucleotides: 8. CDR3 length equals 14 residues. Written as DNA, the CDR3 is TGCGCCAGCAGCCTTAGCGGGGGGAACGGTGAGCAGTACTTC. Protein sequence: CASSLSGGNGEQYF.